The 7 T cell receptor beta chains below were found in one sample sequenced in a study of Graves' ophthalmopathy and Graves' hyperthyroidism. RNA transcripts provided the template for amplifying TCR beta CDR3 regions. HTBI-primed first-round RT-PCR preceded second-round multiplex PCR. TCRdb processed the multiplex PCR reads anew with MiXCR; each CDR3 protein has one entry. In the table there are about 16,000 distinct CDR3 sequences, 46% of which are singletons. The sequencing sample was made of peripheral blood. The receptors were gathered from a woman in her forties with stable Graves' hyperthyroidism.

This sequence joins TRBV20-1 and TRBJ2-3; 12 bases align to TRBD2. V lost 6 bases and J lost 8; bases outside the gene matches: 6. CDR1 is DFQATT and CDR2 is SNEGSKA in the germline V gene (reference sequence). This CDR3 has 13 residues. The CDR3 bases are TGCAGTGCCCCTAGCGGGAGGGCCCTTACGCAGTATTTT. It yields the protein CSAPSGRALTQYF.

This chain links TRBV6-2 or TRBV6-3 with TRBJ2-1, with TRBD2 identical over 9 bases. This CDR3 spans 14 amino acids. Germline-derived CDR1 and CDR2 are MNHEY and SVGEGT. V lost 8 bases to trimming and J lost 6 bases; unmatched junction nucleotides: 8. CDR3 region: CASGGAGGPNEQFF. For the CDR3, the DNA is TGTGCCAGCGGCGGAGCGGGAGGCCCCAATGAGCAGTTCTTC.

V and J are TRBV6-1 and TRBJ2-2; 7 bases agree with TRBD2. The CDR3 length is 15 residues. V lost 4 bases, J lost 5 bases, and 7 bases stayed unmatched. Germline V gene data show CDR1 as MNHNS and CDR2 as SASEGT. The CDR3 DNA reads as TGTGCCAGCAGTGTAAGCGGGGCTGGAACCGGGGAGCTGTTTTTT. It is translated as CASSVSGAGTGELFF.

Notes on this clonotype: A much larger clone sits a single nucleotide away, making a read error possible. This chain links TRBV5-1 with TRBJ2-3; 7 nucleotides agree with TRBD2. The CDR3 is 15 amino acids. Germline values: CDR1 SGHRS, CDR2 YFSETQ. The CDR3 loop reads CASSLAPTSTETQYF. The CDR3 coding sequence is TGCGCCAGCAGCTTGGCCCCGACTAGCACAGAGACGCAGTATTTT.

This clonotype is medium-sized (0.01 to 0.1%). The chain joins TRBV15 to TRBJ2-1; weak D call: TRBD2 (5 bases). CDR3 length: 15 amino acids. Trimming stripped 1 base from V and 4 bases from J, with 11 bases between. The V gene's germline CDR1 is LNHNV and CDR2 YYDKDF (reference sequence). The CDR3 is CATSRVAGLYNEQFF. CDR3 DNA sequence: TGTGCCACCAGCAGAGTGGCGGGCCTATACAATGAGCAGTTCTTC.

This clonotype was seen more than once but under ten times. This chain uses TRBV6-5 with TRBJ1-6; TRBD1 agrees at 7 bases. Germline assignment: CDR1 MNHEY and CDR2 SVGAGI. Trimming removed 2 bases from V and 6 bases from J; junction bases left unmatched: 4. The CDR3 has 15 residues. CDR3: CASSYGGQSNSPLHF. The CDR3 DNA sequence: TGTGCCAGCAGTTACGGGGGACAGTCTAATTCACCCCTCCACTTT.

In this sample, this clonotype turned up once. This rearrangement joins TRBV20-1 to TRBJ2-1; TRBD2 agrees at 7 bases. Trimming at V came to 1 base and at J to 4 bases, leaving 7 bases not matched to a gene. The CDR3 loop spans 15 amino acids. Germline V CDR1 and CDR2: DFQATT, SNEGSKA (reference sequence). The CDR3 DNA reads TGCAGTGCTAGAGGCGGGAGCGTACATTACAATGAGCAGTTCTTC. Its protein product is CSARGGSVHYNEQFF.